This is a list of T cell receptor beta chains from one sample in a study of beta chain features in type 1 diabetes. TCRdb's table, derived via immunoSEQ multiplex PCR, lists solely in-frame clones and lacks some. Altogether more than 200,000 clones are present, 16% being singletons, with the ten largest covering 0.07% to 0.095%. The sample comprised naive CD4+ T cells from blood. All receptors come from a man aged 25-40 years with type 1 diabetes. Each CDR3 is given with its conserved first and last residue. A D gene is named only where the DNA matches it firmly. Clone size is stated in some rows and not others, as once, few, many or a class when expanded.

.	TRBV28	.	TRBJ2-3	TGTGCCAGTCAAAGGGACTCACCTGGCACAGATACGCAGTATTTT	CASQRDSPGTDTQYF
.	TRBV10-3	TRBD1	TRBJ1-5	TGTGCCATCAGGGGGGACAGTCAGCCCCAGCATTTT	CAIRGDSQPQHF
.	TRBV14	TRBD2	TRBJ2-1	TGTGCCAGCAGCCGCCCGAGAGGGCGGGAGGGCCGGTACAATGAGCAGTTCTTC	CASSRPRGREGRYNEQFF
.	TRBV2	.	TRBJ2-5	TGTGCCAGCAGTGAATCGAAGCGACAGACCCAGTACTTC	CASSESKRQTQYF
.	TRBV29-1	.	TRBJ1-2	TGCAGCGTTGAACCCGGACTGTTTAACTATGGCTACACCTTC	CSVEPGLFNYGYTF
.	TRBV7-9	.	TRBJ2-1	TGTGCCAGCAGCTTACTCGCCGATGAGCAGTTCTTC	CASSLLADEQFF
.	TRBV4-1	TRBD2	TRBJ2-2	TGCGCCAGCAGACCGGGACTAGCGGCGACCTCCACCGGGGAGCTGTTTTTT	CASRPGLAATSTGELFF
few	TRBV29-1	.	TRBJ1-2	TGCAGCGTTGTAGGGGGGCCGGCAGAAAACTATGGCTACACCTTC	CSVVGGPAENYGYTF
.	TRBV11-2	TRBD2	TRBJ2-1	TGTGCCAGCAAGCCTAGCGGGAGAGCCTACAATGAGCAGTTCTTC	CASKPSGRAYNEQFF
.	TRBV2	.	TRBJ2-5	TGTGCCAGCAGACCAGGTGGGGTGGGGACCCAGTACTTC	CASRPGGVGTQYF
.	TRBV25-1	TRBD2	TRBJ2-5	TGTGCCAGCAGCGCGGCGGGACTAGCGGGAGAAGAGACCCAGTACTTC	CASSAAGLAGEETQYF
few	TRBV9	.	TRBJ2-3	TGTGCCAGCACCTGGAGGGGGGGCGGCACAGATACGCAGTATTTT	CASTWRGGGTDTQYF